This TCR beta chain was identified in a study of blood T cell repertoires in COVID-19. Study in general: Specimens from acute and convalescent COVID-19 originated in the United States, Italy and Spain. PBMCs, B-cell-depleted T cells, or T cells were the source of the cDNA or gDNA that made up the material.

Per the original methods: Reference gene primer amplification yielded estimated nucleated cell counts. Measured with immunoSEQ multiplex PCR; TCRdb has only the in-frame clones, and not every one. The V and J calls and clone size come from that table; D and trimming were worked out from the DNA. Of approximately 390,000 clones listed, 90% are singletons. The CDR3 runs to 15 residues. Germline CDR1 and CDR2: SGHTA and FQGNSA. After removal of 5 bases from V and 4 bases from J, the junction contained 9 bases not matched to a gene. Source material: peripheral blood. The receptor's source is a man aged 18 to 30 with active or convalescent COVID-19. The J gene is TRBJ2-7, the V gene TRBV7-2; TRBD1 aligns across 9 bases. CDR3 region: CASSERGTGWYEQYF. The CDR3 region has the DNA TGTGCCAGCAGCGAGAGGGGGACAGGGTGGTACGAGCAGTACTTC.